This TCR beta chain appears in the sequencing data of a study of regulatory T cells in long-lasting Graves disease. Combining iRepertoire HTBI primers with Arm-PCR of CDR3 regions, the authors built TCR beta libraries. TCRdb called the multiplex PCR reads again in MiXCR, with one record for every CDR3 protein. This table has 300,000 to 400,000 distinct CDR3 sequences, around 17% appearing once. Stated time point: newly diagnosed GD, antithyroid drugs for less than 3 months. Isolated PBMC RNA provided the starting material for the TCR library. This clonotype was counted only a few times. Trimming shortened V by 2 bases and J by 7 bases, and 8 bases separated the two germline ends. Germline-derived CDR1 and CDR2 are DFQATT and SNEGSKA (reference sequence). The CDR3 is 12 amino acids. The same data also contributed to another study, on T cells in Graves' hyperthyroidism and ophthalmopathy. That publication notes: TCR CDR3 underwent first-round RT-PCR with the HTBI primer set.

This specimen consisted of peripheral blood mononuclear cells (PBMCs), obtained at new diagnosis, from a patient treated with antithyroid drugs. The rearrangement links TRBV20-1 to TRBJ1-4; D is ambiguous. This receptor was taken from a man aged 40-49 years with Graves disease. CDR3 nucleotides: TGCAGTGCTAGAATCCAGAGTGAAAAACTGTTTTTT. Its translation: CSARIQSEKLFF.